Presented here are 17 T cell receptor beta chains from one specimen sequenced in a study of OX40 agonist ivuxolimab in advanced cancers. Only in-frame clones appear in the TCRdb table, and some are missing; sequencing was by immunoSEQ multiplex PCR. Of about 73,000 clones listed, about 93% are singletons. Sequencing was performed on CD4+ or CD8+ T cells sorted from blood, taken in a trial of the OX40 agonist ivuxolimab. The receptors originated from an adult with an advanced solid tumor such as melanoma, head and neck, liver or kidney cancer.

The chain uses TRBV27 and TRBJ2-3; D call uncertain. V shed 5 bases and J shed 4 bases, with 7 bases lying between them. The germline CDR1 and CDR2 sequences are MNHEY and SMNVEV (reference sequence). This CDR3 is 12 amino acids long. In DNA form, the CDR3 reads TGTGCCAGCAGTGGAGCAGCAGATACGCAGTATTTT. It translates to CASSGAADTQYF.

This chain connects TRBV6-5 to TRBJ1-1; D unclear. Germline-derived CDR1 and CDR2 are MNHEY and SVGAGI. With 6 bases removed from V and 1 base from J, the gap between germline ends came to 12 bases. This CDR3 is built from 14 residues. CDR3 residues: CASRLWAGNTEAFF. The DNA of the CDR3 is TGTGCCAGCAGACTGTGGGCAGGGAACACTGAAGCTTTCTTT.

The chain has TRBV25-1 and TRBJ2-5; 11 nucleotides align to TRBD2. Trimming cost V 2 bases and J 5 bases; bases outside gene matches: 7. Looked up from germline, CDR1 is MGHDK and CDR2 is SYGVNS. The CDR3 runs 16 residues. This chain's CDR3 is CASSEPGLAAGETQYF. Here the CDR3 DNA reads TGTGCCAGCAGTGAACCGGGACTAGCGGCAGGGGAGACCCAGTACTTC.

The genes are TRBV5-5 and TRBJ2-7; a possible D gene is TRBD1 (6 bases). The ends were cut back, 3 bases at V and 2 bases at J, with 18 bases in the middle. There are 16 residues in the CDR3. The germline V gene encodes CDR1 SGHKS and CDR2 YYEKEE (reference sequence). In nucleotides, the CDR3 is TGTGCCAGCAGCTCTCTGTCGTGGACAGCCACCTACGAGCAGTACTTC. Residues: CASSSLSWTATYEQYF.

J is TRBJ1-2 and V is TRBV7-2; no definite D call. Germline values: CDR1 SGHTA, CDR2 FQGNSA. The CDR3 covers 17 residues. Trimming cost V 5 bases and J 7 bases, with 26 bases left between them. In DNA, the CDR3 is TGTGCCAGCAGCACTAAACGGGCCGTCGGGGTCCAGAGTGGCTACACCTTC. Protein sequence: CASSTKRAVGVQSGYTF. The entire variable domain, with the rest obtained from reference TRBV7-2 and TRBJ1-2, is as follows: GAGVSQSPSNKVTEKGKDVELRCDPISGHTALYWYRQSLGQGLEFLIYFQGNSAPDKSGLPSDRFSAERTGGSVSTLTIQRTQQEDSAVYLCASSTKRAVGVQSGYTFGSGTRLTVV.

The gene calls are TRBV19 and TRBJ2-7; 11 bases match TRBD1. Looked up from germline, CDR1 is LNHDA and CDR2 is SQIVND (reference sequence). CDR3 length: 13 residues. Trimming cost V 5 bases and J 6 bases; bases outside gene matches: 3. The CDR3 region is CASSVDRGLEQYF. CDR3 bases: TGTGCCAGTAGTGTGGACAGGGGGCTCGAGCAGTACTTC.

The V call is TRBV7-6, the J call TRBJ2-3; D uncertain. This CDR3 is built from 14 residues. V was pared by 0 bases and J by 0 bases, with 4 bases between. CDR1 SGHVS and CDR2 FNYEAQ come from the germline V gene. The CDR3 spells CASSLARSTDTQYF. CDR3 coding DNA: TGTGCCAGCAGCTTAGCTAGGAGCACAGATACGCAGTATTTT. The variable domain in full, with the rest retrieved from reference TRBV7-6 and TRBJ2-3, is GAGVSQSPRYKVTKRGQDVALRCDPISGHVSLYWYRQALGQGPEFLTYFNYEAQQDKSGLPNDRFSAERPEGSISTLTIQRTEQRDSAMYRCASSLARSTDTQYFGPGTRLTVL.

The chain is built from TRBV6-5 and TRBJ2-6, with D unclear. V dropped 0 bases and J dropped 1 base, with 7 bases sitting between them. This CDR3 is built from 16 residues. In germline, CDR1 is MNHEY, CDR2 SVGAGI. The CDR3 DNA sequence: TGTGCCAGCAGTTACTCGGCGGTTTCTGGGGCCAACGTCCTGACTTTC. Its translation: CASSYSAVSGANVLTF.

This clone has more than one count but fewer than ten. The rearrangement links TRBV15 to TRBJ2-7; D is perhaps TRBD2 (5 bases). The CDR3 consists of 13 residues. Germline V gene data show CDR1 as LNHNV and CDR2 as YYDKDF (reference sequence). V lost 0 bases and J 3 bases, leaving 6 bases between the germline ends. The CDR3 loop reads CATSREAVYEQYF. CDR3 bases: TGTGCCACCAGCAGAGAAGCGGTCTACGAGCAGTACTTC.

The sample holds one count of this clone. The rearrangement joins TRBV28 to TRBJ1-6, with D hard to call. Germline V gene sequence: CDR1 MDHEN, CDR2 SYDVKM. With 8 bases removed from V and 11 bases from J, the gap between germline ends came to 13 bases. This CDR3 region has 12 residues. The CDR3 protein is CASALGRTPLHF. CDR3 coding DNA: TGTGCCAGCGCCCTGGGGAGAACACCCCTCCACTTT.

This clone was seen just once. The chain joins TRBV6-1 to TRBJ2-1; no clear D. The CDR3 totals 15 residues. Trimming took off 8 bases at V and 0 bases at J, with 14 bases between the two ends. Per the germline V gene, CDR1 is MNHNS and CDR2 is SASEGT. This chain's CDR3 is CASDSYGSSYNEQFF. The CDR3 DNA follows: TGTGCCAGCGATTCGTATGGTAGCTCCTACAATGAGCAGTTCTTC.

The chain has TRBV7-9 and TRBJ2-5; TRBD2 aligns across 9 bases. This CDR3 region has 18 residues. Per the germline V gene, CDR1 is SEHNR and CDR2 is FQNEAQ (reference sequence). The trim removed 4 bases at V and 1 base at J, leaving 13 bases unmatched. CDR3 amino acids: CASSSRGASGIVQETQYF. The CDR3 bases are TGTGCCAGCAGCTCCCGTGGGGCTAGCGGGATAGTCCAAGAGACCCAGTACTTC.

The chain is built from TRBV28 and TRBJ2-1; possible D gene TRBD2, 6 bases. The ends were cut back, 4 bases at V and 3 bases at J, with 16 bases in the middle. CDR1 is MDHEN and CDR2 is SYDVKM in the germline V gene. The CDR3 has 16 residues. The CDR3 is CASSSWTTRGYNEQFF. In DNA form, the CDR3 reads TGTGCCAGCAGTTCCTGGACTACCCGAGGCTACAATGAGCAGTTCTTC.

The gene calls are TRBV7-6 and TRBJ1-1; D gene ambiguous. CDR3 length: 13 residues. The V and J ends lost 2 bases and 1 base respectively, with 5 bases between them. The germline V gene encodes CDR1 SGHVS and CDR2 FNYEAQ. The CDR3 loop reads CASSLRGNTEAFF. For the CDR3, the DNA is TGTGCCAGCAGCTTACGAGGGAACACTGAAGCTTTCTTT.

The chain combines TRBV7-2 with TRBJ1-1; 8 bases are a match to TRBD1. Germline V gene data show CDR1 as SGHTA and CDR2 as FQGNSA. The J segment lost 1 base and the V segment lost 5 bases, leaving 6 bases of the junction unmatched. This CDR3 is built from 15 residues. This CDR3 is CASSQRDRQNTEAFF. For the CDR3, the DNA is TGTGCCAGCAGCCAGCGGGACAGGCAGAACACTGAAGCTTTCTTT.

The J gene is TRBJ1-1, the V gene TRBV28; the D is unclear. Germline V gene sequence: CDR1 MDHEN, CDR2 SYDVKM. The CDR3 totals 15 residues. Trimming shortened V by 5 bases and J by 0 bases, and 13 bases separated the two germline ends. The CDR3 region has the DNA TGTGCCAGCAGTCCCTCGGCCTACATGAACACTGAAGCTTTCTTT. This translates into CASSPSAYMNTEAFF.

The chain employs TRBV6-1 and TRBJ2-1; D possibly corresponds to TRBD2 (7 bases). CDR1 MNHNS and CDR2 SASEGT come from the germline V gene. The V gene lost 4 bases and the J gene lost 6 bases, with 19 bases spanning the gap. CDR3 length: 16 amino acids. CDR3 residues: CASSVWGGDNINEQFF. CDR3 coding DNA: TGTGCCAGCAGTGTATGGGGGGGGGACAATATCAATGAGCAGTTCTTC.